This record concerns one TCR beta chain sequence. The antigen remains undetermined. This entry belongs to a study of cytomegalovirus exposure and HLA in healthy donors. Whole-study findings and limits: Analysis performed later found 16,000 or so TCR beta sequences associated with HLA alleles at 0.05 false discovery rate. Among donors in an Asian-associated ancestry cluster, a later analysis reportedly found fewer N-insertions than the roughly 700-donor mean.

PCR involved 60 Vbeta and 13 Jbeta primers. Libraries were prepared by immunoSEQ multiplex PCR; TCRdb keeps only in-frame clonotypes and omits some of them. The sample carries around 100,000 clones, roughly 69% recorded once. Source material: PBMCs. The receptor was derived from a man between 45 and 60 years old in good health and CMV-seropositive.

CDR3 loop: CATAGTRNQPQHF. The CDR3 DNA follows: TGTGCCACCGCCGGGACTCGCAATCAGCCCCAGCATTTT. This chain connects TRBV6-6 to TRBJ1-5, with D possibly being TRBD1 (5 bases). V shed 10 bases and J shed 2 bases, with 12 bases lying between them. CDR3 length: 13 amino acids. The germline V gene has CDR1 MNHNY and CDR2 SVGAGI (reference sequence).